The source of this T cell receptor beta chain is a study of CD8+ T cells in alopecia areata. Overall study context: Those patients who were treated received oral tofacitinib, which was given at 5 to 10 mg twice daily for moderate-to-severe alopecia areata.

Germline V CDR1 and CDR2: MNHNY, SVGAGI (reference sequence). The germline V and J ends were trimmed by 6 bases and 8 bases, with 17 bases remaining between them. The CDR3 is made up of 14 amino acids. Extracted from the samples, RNA was reverse transcribed into cDNA to serve as the sequencing template. Profiling relied on immunoSEQ multiplex PCR, and the TCRdb table lists in-frame clones only, not all of them. The sample lists roughly 190,000 clones; around 60% were seen once. As concerns this clone: What it recognizes is unknown.

The treatment denotes: oral pan-JAK inhibitor, 5-10 mg twice daily. Study-wide results and limits: On tofacitinib, scalp clonality and expanded CD8+ clones among top 100 fell significantly. Higher clonality was seen in lesional scalp than in normal scalp, especially in alopecia totalis/universalis. It was less clear whether patients shared TCRs than it was in mice, possibly because of HLA.

The chain employs TRBV6-6 and TRBJ2-1; D perhaps matches TRBD2 (6 bases). The source material was CD4+ T cells sorted from blood, sampled around week 50, from a patient treated with tofacitinib. The receptor comes from a human donor with alopecia areata. CDR3 loop: CASSELGLTYEQFF. CDR3 coding DNA: TGTGCCAGCAGCGAACTCGGACTAACCTATGAGCAGTTCTTC.